This entry lists 31 T cell receptor beta chains sequenced from one sample in a study of T cell responses to AZD1222 COVID-19 vaccine (TCRdb year 2021). Explained via the paper, the time point label denotes: about 28 days (+/-7) after the second vaccine dose. The receptor library was made with the immunoSEQ multiplex PCR assay. TCRdb re-hosts the immuneACCESS table, in-frame sequences only. Its copies lack some clones; in the studies checked, an unresolved V gene accounts for under half of them, and the cause for the rest is not known. This sample has more than 30,000 clones in its table, and approximately 87% of those were observed once. The top ten clones comprise about 15% of the sample. This sample comprised peripheral blood, obtained 28 days after the second AZD1222 dose. The receptors were gathered from an adult who received the AZD1222 COVID-19 vaccine.

V usage is TRBV2 and J usage is TRBJ1-1; D remains ambiguous. Germline V lookup: CDR1 SNHLY, CDR2 FYNNEI. The germline V and J ends were trimmed by 2 bases and 1 base, with 5 bases remaining between them. The CDR3 runs 13 residues. The CDR3 reads CASSEIRNTEAFF. For the CDR3, the DNA is TGTGCCAGCAGTGAAATTAGGAACACTGAAGCTTTCTTT.

The rearrangement joins TRBV5-1 to TRBJ2-7; D may be TRBD1 (5 bases). The CDR3 has 15 amino acids. The V end lost 0 bases, the J end lost 3 bases, and 13 bases lay between the germline ends. Germline V lookup: CDR1 SGHRS, CDR2 YFSETQ. The CDR3 sequence is CASSLEGVQVYEQYF. Here the CDR3 DNA reads TGCGCCAGCAGCTTGGAAGGGGTTCAGGTCTACGAGCAGTACTTC.

V is TRBV25-1 and J is TRBJ2-5; D is undetermined. The germline gives CDR1 MGHDK, CDR2 SYGVNS. Trimming shortened V by 1 base and J by 0 bases, and 9 bases separated the two germline ends. The CDR3 loop spans 15 amino acids. In DNA, the CDR3 is TGTGCCAGCAGTGAATCTTCCGGGTACCAAGAGACCCAGTACTTC. Amino acids: CASSESSGYQETQYF.

This chain links TRBV7-9 with TRBJ1-4; D not resolved. V lost 1 base and J lost 7, with 7 bases in between. This CDR3 has 13 amino acids. Germline CDR1 SEHNR, CDR2 FQNEAQ (reference sequence). CDR3 protein: CASSLERGEKLFF. The CDR3 nucleotides read TGTGCCAGCAGCTTAGAAAGAGGTGAAAAACTGTTTTTT.

The chain joins TRBV7-9 to TRBJ1-5; unclear D gene. V lost 1 base, J lost 6 bases, and 10 bases lay in between. The V gene's germline CDR1 is SEHNR and CDR2 FQNEAQ (reference sequence). The CDR3 is made up of 14 amino acids. CDR3 sequence: CASSLEGLRQPQHF. In DNA form, the CDR3 reads TGTGCCAGCAGCTTAGAAGGACTTCGTCAGCCCCAGCATTTT.

The rearrangement joins TRBV18 to TRBJ2-3; maybe TRBD1 (5 bases). Germline V lookup: CDR1 KGHSH, CDR2 LQKENI. V lost 3 bases, J lost 3 bases, and 13 bases lay in between. CDR3 size: 15 residues. CDR3 residues: CASSPGLGRTDTQYF. In nucleotides, the CDR3 is TGTGCCAGCTCACCTGGTTTGGGGCGAACAGATACGCAGTATTTT.

The genes are TRBV7-3 and TRBJ2-2; D is perhaps TRBD2 (6 bases). The germline V and J ends were trimmed by 5 bases and 4 bases, with 14 bases remaining between them. This CDR3 spans 15 amino acids. Germline V gene sequence: CDR1 SGHTA, CDR2 FQGTGA. Here the CDR3 reads CASSTSLGGTGELFF. CDR3 DNA sequence: TGTGCCAGCAGCACCTCACTGGGGGGCACCGGGGAGCTGTTTTTT.

The table lists this clone with a few counts. The chain links TRBV6-2 or TRBV6-3 to TRBJ2-7; D is perhaps TRBD1 (6 bases). The CDR3 has 12 amino acids. Looked up from germline, CDR1 is MNHEY and CDR2 is SVGEGT. Trimming pared 2 bases from V and 6 bases from J, leaving 8 bases between. The CDR3 DNA is TGTGCCAGCAGTTACATAGGGGGCGAGCAGTACTTC. This gives the protein CASSYIGGEQYF.

The chain recombines TRBV7-9 with TRBJ2-7; a possible D gene is TRBD2 (6 bases). Germline V gene lookup returns CDR1 SEHNR and CDR2 FQNEAQ (reference sequence). Between the trimmed V and J ends, which lost 0 bases and 7 bases, there was a span of 10 bases. This CDR3 has 13 residues. The CDR3 DNA reads as TGTGCCAGCAGCTTAGCGGGGGGAAGAGAGCAGTACTTC. Translated: CASSLAGGREQYF.

The chain joins TRBV18 to TRBJ2-4; the D gene is possibly TRBD1 (5 bases). Trimming took 2 bases from V and 4 from J, leaving 9 bases between them. There are 14 residues in the CDR3. Germline V CDR1 and CDR2: KGHSH, LQKENI. Here the CDR3 reads CASSPRGLKNIQYF. The CDR3 DNA sequence: TGTGCCAGCTCACCAAGGGGTCTTAAAAACATTCAGTACTTC.

The gene calls are TRBV5-6 and TRBJ2-3; 10 nucleotides agree with TRBD1. The trim removed 2 bases at V and 5 bases at J, leaving 2 bases unmatched. CDR1 SGHDT and CDR2 YYEEEE come from the germline V gene. The CDR3 is 14 amino acids. The chain's CDR3 is CASSFGQGEDTQYF. The CDR3 region has the DNA TGTGCCAGCAGCTTCGGACAGGGGGAAGATACGCAGTATTTT.

This rearrangement joins TRBV6-2 or TRBV6-3 to TRBJ2-7; 13 bases agree with TRBD2. This CDR3 is built from 18 residues. The germline gives CDR1 MNHEY, CDR2 SVGEGT. Trimming took 3 bases from V and 0 from J; bases not matched to a gene: 8. Written as DNA, the CDR3 is TGTGCCAGCAGTTATCCCGGGACTAGCGGGGACCTCTCCTACGAGCAGTACTTC. Its translation: CASSYPGTSGDLSYEQYF.

This clone was seen a handful of times. The germline gene is not matched at one end of the junction; a read error may be the cause. The chain employs TRBV6-5 and TRBJ1-3, with 7 bases matching TRBD1. The CDR3 loop spans 12 amino acids. Germline V gives CDR1 MNHEY, CDR2 SVGAGI. The CDR3 reads CASSPRTGSPAF. Here the CDR3 DNA reads TGTGCCAGCAGTCCCCGGACAGGTTCCCCGGCTTTT.

The rearrangement uses TRBV3-1 (or the pseudogene TRBV3-2) and TRBJ2-1; D unclear. V dropped 4 bases and J dropped 4 bases, with 8 bases sitting between them. This CDR3 spans 13 amino acids. Germline V gene lookup returns CDR1 LGHDT and CDR2 YNNKEL (reference sequence). The CDR3 DNA reads TGTGCCAGCAGCCGCCAAGGATACAATGAGCAGTTCTTC. It codes for CASSRQGYNEQFF.

J is TRBJ1-3 and V is TRBV6-1; 7 bases are a match to TRBD1. The CDR3 has 17 residues. With V trimmed by 2 bases and J by 0 bases, 7 bases remained unmatched. Germline-derived CDR1 and CDR2 are MNHNS and SASEGT. CDR3 nucleotide sequence: TGTGCCAGCAGTGAAAGGCCCGGACAGGTCTCTGGAAACACCATATATTTT. The encoded protein is CASSERPGQVSGNTIYF.

In DNA form, the CDR3 reads TGTGCCAGCAGCCCGACTTCTGGAAACACCATATATTTT. Translating it yields CASSPTSGNTIYF. The chain is built from TRBV7-3 and TRBJ1-3, with D hard to call. Germline V gene lookup returns CDR1 SGHTA and CDR2 FQGTGA. CDR3 size: 13 residues. V gave up 5 bases and J gave up 1 base, with 6 bases separating them. Variable domain in full (rest from reference TRBV7-3 and TRBJ1-3): GAGVSQTPSNKVTEKGKYVELRCDPISGHTALYWYRQSLGQGPEFLIYFQGTGAADDSGLPNDRFFAVRPEGSVSTLKIQRTERGDSAVYLCASSPTSGNTIYFGEGSWLTVV.

This chain connects TRBV29-1 to TRBJ2-1, with 11 bases identical to TRBD1. V lost 4 bases, J lost 8 bases, and 4 bases stayed unmatched. This CDR3 has 13 residues. The germline V gene encodes CDR1 SQVTM and CDR2 ANQGSEA. The CDR3 nucleotides read TGCAGCGTTGGAGGACAGGGGGCATATGAGCAGTTCTTC. Its protein is CSVGGQGAYEQFF.

In nucleotides, the CDR3 is TGTGCCAGCACGACGACGGCGGGGAGCTCCTATAATTCACCCCTCCACTTT. The encoded protein is CASTTTAGSSYNSPLHF. The chain joins TRBV7-2 to TRBJ1-6, with D unclear. This CDR3 has 17 amino acids. V lost 7 bases and J 0 bases, leaving 16 bases between the germline ends. Germline V gene lookup returns CDR1 SGHTA and CDR2 FQGNSA.

By sample share, this clone is large (0.1 to 1%). The rearrangement joins TRBV24-1 to TRBJ2-1; TRBD2 matches at 15 bases. The CDR3 loop spans 16 amino acids. Trimming cost V 5 bases and J 8 bases; bases outside gene matches: 6. Germline values: CDR1 KGHDR, CDR2 SFDVKD. CDR3 coding DNA: TGTGCCACCAGTGGGACTAGCGGGGGGGTGGTCTATGAGCAGTTCTTC. This translates into CATSGTSGGVVYEQFF.

The chain employs TRBV6-2 or TRBV6-3 and TRBJ2-2; TRBD2 might be the D (7 bases). Trimming stripped 1 base from V and 2 bases from J, with 11 bases between. This CDR3 is built from 16 residues. Looked up from germline, CDR1 is MNHEY and CDR2 is SVGEGT. The CDR3 bases are TGTGCCAGCAGTTACTACGGGGGGCCCAACACCGGGGAGCTGTTTTTT. It specifies CASSYYGGPNTGELFF.

This rearrangement joins TRBV5-4 to TRBJ2-4; 9 nucleotides line up with TRBD2. Germline CDR1 SGHNT, CDR2 YYREEE (reference sequence). This CDR3 is 16 amino acids long. V shed 1 base and J 2 bases; nucleotides not matched to a gene: 4. CDR3 residues: CASSLSLAGSKNIQYF. The DNA of the CDR3 is TGTGCCAGCAGCTTGTCACTAGCGGGTTCCAAAAACATTCAGTACTTC. The full variable domain, in which reference TRBV5-4 and TRBJ2-4 provide the parts outside the CDR3, is ETGVTQSPTHLIKTRGQQVTLRCSSQSGHNTVSWYQQALGQGPQFIFQYYREEENGRGNFPPRFSGLQFPNYSSELNVNALELDDSALYLCASSLSLAGSKNIQYFGAGTRLSVL.

The chain uses TRBV7-6 and TRBJ2-7; TRBD1 matches 9 bases. V trimming: 6 bases; J trimming: 3 bases; junction bases outside the gene matches: 9. This CDR3 has 15 residues. CDR1 and CDR2 from the germline V gene are SGHVS and FNYEAQ. The CDR3: CASRREGTGNYEQYF. The CDR3 DNA follows: TGTGCCAGCAGACGAGAAGGGACAGGGAACTACGAGCAGTACTTC. The full variable domain, in which reference TRBV7-6 and TRBJ2-7 provide the parts outside the CDR3, is GAGVSQSPRYKVTKRGQDVALRCDPISGHVSLYWYRQALGQGPEFLTYFNYEAQQDKSGLPNDRFSAERPEGSISTLTIQRTEQRDSAMYRCASRREGTGNYEQYFGPGTRLTVT.

CDR3 residues: CASSPKGDNYGYTF. CDR3 DNA: TGCGCCAGCAGCCCCAAGGGAGATAACTATGGCTACACCTTC. The rearrangement joins TRBV4-1 to TRBJ1-2, with D hard to call. The germline V gene has CDR1 MGHRA and CDR2 YSYEKL. V lost 4 bases, J lost 1 base, and 10 bases lay in between. CDR3 size: 14 residues.

In its sample, this clone was seen a few times. The same CDR3 can be traced to other DNA sequences in this sample. The J gene is TRBJ1-6, the V gene TRBV6-5, with 12 bases lining up with TRBD1. CDR3 length equals 14 residues. With 8 bases clipped from V and 9 bases from J, the junction kept 5 bases outside the gene matches. The germline CDR1 and CDR2 sequences are MNHEY and SVGAGI. CDR3 sequence (DNA): TGTGCCAGCCGGGGACAGGGGGCGTCTTCACCCCTCCACTTT. Translated: CASRGQGASSPLHF.

The chain uses TRBV5-1 and TRBJ2-6, with D unclear. V lost 4 bases to trimming and J lost 0 bases, with 8 bases between them. The germline gives CDR1 SGHRS, CDR2 YFSETQ. The CDR3 spans 15 residues. The CDR3 spells CASSTGSSGANVLTF. In DNA, the CDR3 is TGCGCCAGCAGCACGGGCAGCTCTGGGGCCAACGTCCTGACTTTC.

The genes are TRBV28 and TRBJ1-2; D is perhaps TRBD1 (6 bases). V lost 6 bases to trimming and J lost 0 bases, with 14 bases between them. This CDR3 comprises 15 residues. The V gene's germline CDR1 is MDHEN and CDR2 SYDVKM. The CDR3 is CASSSGTHSNYGYTF. CDR3 nucleotides: TGTGCCAGCAGCTCCGGGACACATTCTAACTATGGCTACACCTTC.

The CDR3 is CASIGSYEQYF. The CDR3 DNA is TGTGCCAGCATAGGCAGCTACGAGCAGTACTTC. The chain joins TRBV28 to TRBJ2-7; D gene ambiguous. CDR3 length equals 11 residues. Trimming took 7 bases from V and 3 from J, leaving 7 bases between them. CDR1 is MDHEN, CDR2 SYDVKM, per germline. Looking up the rest from reference TRBV28 and TRBJ2-7 gives the full variable domain: DVKVTQSSRYLVKRTGEKVFLECVQDMDHENMFWYRQDPGLGLRLIYFSYDVKMKEKGDIPEGYSVSREKKERFSLILESASTNQTSMYLCASIGSYEQYFGPGTRLTVT.

This clone was counted only a few times. V usage is TRBV6-5 and J usage is TRBJ1-1, with D perhaps TRBD1 (6 bases). This CDR3 has 14 residues. Germline loops: CDR1 MNHEY, CDR2 SVGAGI. V lost 7 bases to trimming and J lost 1 base, with 13 bases between them. The CDR3 nucleotides read TGTGCCAGCATCAAGGGGGGTGGGAACACTGAAGCTTTCTTT. As protein: CASIKGGGNTEAFF.

The chain uses TRBV19 and TRBJ1-2, with TRBD1 as a possible D gene (5 bases). Trimming shortened V by 9 bases and J by 4 bases, and 15 bases separated the two germline ends. CDR1 is LNHDA, CDR2 SQIVND, per germline (reference sequence). The CDR3 spans 13 residues. The CDR3 reads CASFESGSYGYTF. The CDR3, as DNA: TGTGCCAGCTTCGAATCAGGGAGCTATGGCTACACCTTC.

The chain employs TRBV7-3 and TRBJ1-1; D not certain. CDR1 and CDR2 (germline): SGHTA, FQGTGA. This CDR3 spans 14 amino acids. With 0 bases removed from V and 7 bases from J, the gap between germline ends came to 12 bases. The CDR3 reads CASSLTLGPYEAFF. In nucleotides, the CDR3 is TGTGCCAGCAGCTTAACGTTGGGCCCGTATGAAGCTTTCTTT.

This chain connects TRBV7-2 to TRBJ2-2; 7 nucleotides agree with TRBD1. After removal of 1 base from V and 5 bases from J, the junction contained 4 bases not matched to a gene. Germline V gene lookup returns CDR1 SGHTA and CDR2 FQGNSA. This CDR3 contains 15 residues. The CDR3 region is CASSLGMTGTGELFF. CDR3 nucleotides: TGTGCCAGCAGCTTAGGGATGACAGGGACCGGGGAGCTGTTTTTT.